The 17 T cell receptor beta chains listed next were all sequenced from one sample in a study of T-cell reconstitution after alpha-beta-depleted transplantation in children. The authors prepared the TCRbeta library with unique molecular identifiers. TCRdb called the PCR reads again in MiXCR, with one record for every CDR3 protein. In the table there are fewer than 400,000 distinct CDR3 sequences, about a fifth of which are singletons. The sample in question was PBMCs from the stem cell graft donor, obtained from the stem cell graft. These receptors were taken from a human donor who donated a stem cell graft to a child with acute myeloid leukemia.

The chain couples TRBV5-1 to TRBJ2-5; D gene uncertain. Deletions cut 4 bases from V and 3 bases from J, with 13 bases between. Looked up from germline, CDR1 is SGHRS and CDR2 is YFSETQ. The CDR3 has 14 amino acids. CDR3 coding DNA: TGCGCCAGCAGCCTAAGGACGCAGGAAGAGACCCAGTACTTC. Translating it yields CASSLRTQEETQYF. Drawing the rest from reference TRBV5-1 and TRBJ2-5, the complete variable domain is KAGVTQTPRYLIKTRGQQVTLSCSPISGHRSVSWYQQTPGQGLQFLFEYFSETQRNKGNFPGRFSGRQFSNSRSEMNVSTLELGDSALYLCASSLRTQEETQYFGPGTRLLVL.

CDR3 sequence reads: CASRAGYNEQFF. Written as DNA, the CDR3 is TGTGCCAGCAGGGCAGGTTACAATGAGCAGTTCTTC. The chain uses TRBV12-3 or TRBV12-4 and TRBJ2-1, with unresolved D. Trimming stripped 6 bases from V and 4 bases from J, with 7 bases between. The CDR3 has 12 amino acids.

The rearrangement links TRBV27 to TRBJ1-5; D is unresolved. The V gene's germline CDR1 is MNHEY and CDR2 SMNVEV (reference sequence). Trimming removed 6 bases from V and 2 bases from J, with 8 bases in between. This CDR3 is built from 13 residues. Here the CDR3 reads CASRPTGNQPQHF. As DNA, the CDR3 is TGTGCCAGCAGACCAACGGGCAATCAGCCCCAGCATTTT.

This clonotype was seen many times. V gene TRBV29-1 combines with J gene TRBJ2-1; 7 nucleotides align to TRBD1. Trimming cost V 7 bases and J 6 bases; bases outside gene matches: 9. The CDR3 runs to 13 residues. Germline V gives CDR1 SQVTM, CDR2 ANQGSEA. The CDR3 is CSAGTDFFNEQFF. The CDR3 DNA reads as TGCAGCGCGGGGACAGATTTCTTCAATGAGCAGTTCTTC.

This clonotype was seen more than once but under ten times. This chain connects TRBV5-1 to TRBJ2-3; 7 bases align to TRBD2. This CDR3 comprises 16 residues. Germline CDR1 reads SGHRS; CDR2 reads YFSETQ. J gave up 6 bases and V 0 bases, and 10 bases lay outside the gene matches. CDR3: CASSLGTSAGWDTQYF. The DNA of the CDR3 is TGCGCCAGCAGCTTGGGGACTTCAGCGGGATGGGATACGCAGTATTTT.

V is TRBV13 and J is TRBJ2-3, with D unresolved. Per the germline V gene, CDR1 is PRHDT and CDR2 is FYEKMQ (reference sequence). CDR3 length: 13 residues. The V and J ends lost 3 bases and 7 bases respectively, with 11 bases between them. CDR3 in DNA: TGTGCCAGCAGCTTGAGTAGGCGATATACGCAGTATTTT. The encoded protein is CASSLSRRYTQYF.

This clonotype occurred many times. The rearrangement links TRBV29-1 to TRBJ2-3, with D hard to call. The CDR3 spans 14 residues. The germline V and J ends were trimmed by 1 base and 0 bases, with 8 bases remaining between them. CDR1 and CDR2 (germline): SQVTM, ANQGSEA. CDR3 nucleotides: TGCAGCGTTGAAGGCCACCTCAGCACAGATACGCAGTATTTT. This encodes CSVEGHLSTDTQYF.

J is TRBJ2-1 and V is TRBV4-3; TRBD2 matches at 10 bases. Looked up from germline, CDR1 is LGHNA and CDR2 is YSLEER. The CDR3 runs to 16 residues. V shed 1 base and J 8 bases; nucleotides not matched to a gene: 8. CDR3 in DNA: TGCGCCAGCAGCCAAGGGAGCACTAGCGGGACATATGAGCAGTTCTTC. This translates into CASSQGSTSGTYEQFF.

This clonotype has just a few counts. The chain recombines TRBV11-2 with TRBJ2-1; 13 nucleotides match TRBD2. From germline, CDR1 is SGHAT and CDR2 FQNNGV. Trimming cost V 2 bases and J 1 base; bases outside gene matches: 5. The CDR3 runs to 18 residues. The CDR3 loop reads CASSLPGTSGTSYNEQFF. The DNA for the CDR3 is TGTGCCAGCAGCTTACCCGGGACTAGCGGGACGTCCTACAATGAGCAGTTCTTC.

The chain recombines TRBV19 with TRBJ1-1; 7 bases align to TRBD1. With 3 bases clipped from V and 5 bases from J, the junction kept 6 bases outside the gene matches. Per germline, CDR1 LNHDA and CDR2 SQIVND (reference sequence). CDR3 length: 14 amino acids. CDR3 in DNA: TGTGCCAGTAGTATGGGATACAGGGGAACTGAAGCTTTCTTT. Translation: CASSMGYRGTEAFF.

A note on this clonotype: This may be a read error, as it is one base from a much larger clone. The V and J genes are TRBV27 and TRBJ2-7; D is unresolved. The CDR3 is 12 residues long. The V end was cut by 1 base, the J end by 3 bases, with 4 bases between. Germline V gene data show CDR1 as MNHEY and CDR2 as SMNVEV (reference sequence). In DNA, the CDR3 is TGTGCCAGCAGTTTATTCGGCTACGAGCAGTACTTC. Its protein is CASSLFGYEQYF.

This clonotype has only a few counts. V usage is TRBV20-1 and J usage is TRBJ1-5; no reliable D call. Germline-derived CDR1 and CDR2 are DFQATT and SNEGSKA (reference sequence). The V end was cut by 0 bases, the J end by 3 bases, with 9 bases between. This CDR3 has 14 residues. CDR3 protein: CSAREGGINQPQHF. For the CDR3, the DNA is TGCAGTGCTAGAGAGGGCGGCATCAATCAGCCCCAGCATTTT.

This clonotype showed up just a few times. The J gene is TRBJ1-1, the V gene TRBV6-1; D possibly corresponds to TRBD1 (6 bases). Germline loops: CDR1 MNHNS, CDR2 SASEGT. V lost 4 bases and J 4 bases, leaving 22 bases between the germline ends. There are 17 residues in the CDR3. The CDR3: CASSAYGTSHQGTEAFF. CDR3 nucleotide sequence: TGTGCCAGCAGTGCCTACGGGACATCACATCAAGGCACTGAAGCTTTCTTT.

The V call is TRBV9, the J call TRBJ1-1, with unresolved D. Germline CDR1 is SGDLS and CDR2 is YYNGEE. V was cut by 0 bases and J by 1 base, with 7 bases left in between. This CDR3 spans 14 amino acids. The CDR3 loop reads CASSVGQRNTEAFF. The CDR3 DNA follows: TGTGCCAGCAGCGTAGGGCAGCGGAACACTGAAGCTTTCTTT.

This clonotype was detected only a few times. This chain uses TRBV12-3 or TRBV12-4 with TRBJ2-5; the D call may be TRBD1 or TRBD2 (5 bases each). Trimming left V 10 bases short and J 5 bases short, with 23 bases between. This CDR3 spans 15 amino acids. This CDR3 is CAKHTHEGYQETQYF. In DNA form, the CDR3 reads TGTGCCAAGCACACTCATGAGGGGTATCAGGAGACCCAGTACTTC.

This clonotype appeared a few times. V is TRBV5-1 and J is TRBJ2-5; a weak D match, TRBD2 (5 bases). The CDR3 is 14 amino acids. CDR1 and CDR2 (germline): SGHRS, YFSETQ. Trimming took off 2 bases at V and 5 bases at J, with 13 bases between the two ends. Here the CDR3 reads CASSFKGDWETQYF. CDR3 sequence (DNA): TGCGCCAGCAGCTTCAAGGGAGACTGGGAGACCCAGTACTTC.

This rearrangement joins TRBV7-8 to TRBJ1-4; 7 bases map to TRBD1. The germline V gene encodes CDR1 SGHVS and CDR2 FQNEAQ. The V gene end was trimmed by 6 bases and the J gene end by 10 bases; junction bases not matched to a gene: 14. This CDR3 contains 15 residues. CDR3 in amino acids: CASSPTGRGTGKLFF. As DNA, the CDR3 is TGTGCCAGCAGTCCGACAGGGAGGGGGACTGGAAAACTGTTTTTT.